These 14 T cell receptor beta chains were sequenced from one sample in a study of cytomegalovirus exposure and HLA in healthy donors. In the PCR, 60 Vbeta and 13 Jbeta primers were used. Some clones are missing from TCRdb's copy, which holds only in-frame ones; the method was immunoSEQ multiplex PCR. The sample yields about 64,000 clones, roughly 87% seen once. Material for sequencing was PBMCs. All receptors come from a female donor in good health and CMV-seronegative.

J is TRBJ2-5 and V is TRBV5-1; 9 bases line up with TRBD1. The J call is in doubt because the DNA end fits TRBJ2-7 better. Germline V gene sequence: CDR1 SGHRS, CDR2 YFSETQ. There are 16 residues in the CDR3. The CDR3 coding sequence is TGCGCCAGCAGCTTGGGGGACAGGGCGTACTCCTACGAGCAGTACTTC. This encodes CASSLGDRAYSYEQYF.

The CDR3 nucleotides read TGTGCCAGCAGCTTAGGGGCAACCGAGCAGTACTTC. Its translation is CASSLGATEQYF. The J gene is TRBJ2-7, the V gene TRBV7-2; D call uncertain. Germline values: CDR1 SGHTA, CDR2 FQGNSA. V lost 1 base, J lost 6 bases, and 7 bases lay in between. There are 12 residues in the CDR3.

This chain's CDR3 is CAWSSAGVAGNTIYF. The CDR3 DNA is TGTGCCTGGAGTTCCGCCGGGGTAGCTGGAAACACCATATATTTT. The V and J genes are TRBV30 and TRBJ1-3, with unresolved D. From germline, CDR1 is GTSNPN and CDR2 SVGIG (reference sequence). This CDR3 has 15 residues. Deletions cut 2 bases from V and 2 bases from J, with 13 bases between.

The chain couples TRBV11-2 to TRBJ2-3; a weak D match, TRBD2 (6 bases). The germline V and J ends were trimmed by 4 bases and 0 bases, with 14 bases remaining between them. Looked up from germline, CDR1 is SGHAT and CDR2 is FQNNGV. The CDR3 covers 16 residues. In DNA form, the CDR3 reads TGTGCCAGCAGCTCACGGAGCAGCGGGAGCACAGATACGCAGTATTTT. Amino acids: CASSSRSSGSTDTQYF. The full variable domain, rest sourced from reference TRBV11-2 and TRBJ2-3, is EAGVAQSPRYKIIEKRQSVAFWCNPISGHATLYWYQQILGQGPKLLIQFQNNGVVDDSQLPKDRFSAERLKGVDSTLKIQPAKLEDSAVYLCASSSRSSGSTDTQYFGPGTRLTVL.

The sample holds a few counts of this clone. V usage is TRBV30 and J usage is TRBJ2-6; D is ambiguous. From germline, CDR1 is GTSNPN and CDR2 SVGIG (reference sequence). The CDR3 runs 15 residues. Trimming left V 7 bases short and J 0 bases short, with 13 bases between. The CDR3 loop is CASTQVDSGANVLTF. The CDR3 DNA follows: TGTGCCTCAACCCAGGTAGACTCTGGGGCCAACGTCCTGACTTTC. Using reference TRBV30 and TRBJ2-6 for the parts outside the CDR3, the full variable domain is SQTIHQWPATLVQPVGSPLSLECTVEGTSNPNLYWYRQAAGRGLQLLFYSVGIGQISSEVPQNLSASRPQDRQFILSSKKLLLSDSGFYLCASTQVDSGANVLTFGAGSRLTVL.

CDR3 coding DNA: TGTGCCAGCAGGCAGGGGGACAGTTCACCCCTCCACTTT. Translated: CASRQGDSSPLHF. This chain joins TRBV6-5 and TRBJ1-6; the match to TRBD1 covers 7 bases. CDR1 and CDR2 (germline): MNHEY, SVGAGI. The junction had 5 bases not matched to a gene; V was cut back by 6 bases and J by 9 bases. The CDR3 has 13 amino acids.

This chain links TRBV4-2 with TRBJ2-3; D is ambiguous. This CDR3 region has 13 residues. Germline values: CDR1 LGHNA, CDR2 YNFKEQ. The V gene lost 1 base and the J gene lost 3 bases, with 5 bases spanning the gap. The DNA for the CDR3 is TGTGCCAGCAGCCAAGGGGCGACAGATACGCAGTATTTT. It is translated as CASSQGATDTQYF.

The chain combines TRBV2 with TRBJ2-5, with D perhaps TRBD1 (6 bases). The CDR3 runs 13 residues. The germline V gene has CDR1 SNHLY and CDR2 FYNNEI. The germline V and J ends were trimmed by 4 bases and 3 bases, with 9 bases remaining between them. The CDR3 sequence: CASSVRTEETQYF. The CDR3 DNA reads as TGTGCCAGCAGTGTGCGGACAGAAGAGACCCAGTACTTC.

Comment on this clone: Mismatch with germline at one junction end may stem from a read error. The J gene is TRBJ2-2, the V gene TRBV9, with a weak D call TRBD2 (6 bases). The CDR3 runs to 16 residues. Germline V lookup: CDR1 SGDLS, CDR2 YYNGEE. CDR3: CASSVAEGTNTGELFF. The CDR3 nucleotides are TGTGCCAGCAGCGTAGCGGAGGGTACGAATACCGGGGAGCTGTTTTTT.

The V gene is TRBV7-2, the J gene TRBJ2-7, with 8 bases lining up with TRBD2. Germline assignment: CDR1 SGHTA and CDR2 FQGNSA. J lost 3 bases, V lost 5 bases, and 12 bases had no gene match. The CDR3 has 16 residues. CDR3 nucleotides: TGTGCCAGCAGCGCCGGGGGGGCGGGAGCGTACTACGAGCAGTACTTC. It specifies CASSAGGAGAYYEQYF.

Notes on this clone: At one end, the junction sequence differs from germline, possibly due to a read error. This chain links TRBV7-9 with TRBJ2-7; perhaps TRBD1 as D (6 bases). This CDR3 has 15 residues. Germline V gene lookup returns CDR1 SEHNR and CDR2 FQNEAQ (reference sequence). CDR3 residues: CSSSKRGTAAYEQYF. The DNA of the CDR3 is TGTTCCAGCAGCAAGAGGGGGACCGCCGCCTACGAGCAGTACTTC.

Details on this clone: The junction departs from the called germline gene at one end, perhaps through a read error. The CDR3 DNA reads TGTGCCAGCATTGAAGGGCAGGGGCTCTCTGGAAACACCATATATTTT. Translating it yields CASIEGQGLSGNTIYF. V is TRBV6-1 and J is TRBJ1-3; possible D gene TRBD1, 6 bases. Per the germline V gene, CDR1 is MNHNS and CDR2 is SASEGT. The CDR3 contains 16 residues.

CDR3 sequence (DNA): TGTGCCAGCAGTGCGACTAGCGGAACCTACAATGAGCAGTTCTTC. Translation: CASSATSGTYNEQFF. The rearrangement uses TRBV6-6 and TRBJ2-1; 9 positions agree with TRBD2. V was pared by 5 bases and J by 2 bases, with 4 bases of the junction left unmatched. The CDR3 runs 15 residues. Germline V lookup: CDR1 MNHNY, CDR2 SVGAGI (reference sequence).

The chain has TRBV5-1 and TRBJ1-1; D is uncertain. V was shortened by 1 base and J by 4 bases, with 11 bases between the two germline ends. The CDR3 extends over 14 amino acids. From germline, CDR1 is SGHRS and CDR2 YFSETQ. CDR3 nucleotide sequence: TGCGCCAGCAGCTTGTACGGGGTGGGCACTGAAGCTTTCTTT. Amino acids: CASSLYGVGTEAFF.